This TCR beta chain originates from a study of T cells in Graves' hyperthyroidism and ophthalmopathy. This CDR3 is built from 16 residues. V shed 0 bases, J shed 2 bases, and the junction held 5 bases outside the gene matches. Per the germline V gene, CDR1 is KGHSH and CDR2 is LQKENI. Study observations and caveats: A 13 V-J model separated ophthalmopathy from stable hyperthyroidism.

Amplified TCR beta CDR3 regions came from RNA transcripts. HTBI primers were used for first-round RT-PCR of the TCR CDR3. TCRdb called the multiplex PCR reads again in MiXCR, with one record for every CDR3 protein. The sample contains about 400,000 distinct CDR3 sequences, more than 13% of which appear only once. To note about this clonotype: The antigen remains undetermined.

This sequence joins TRBV18 and TRBJ2-3; 7 nucleotides match TRBD2. The sequence came from a woman aged 25 to 39 with Graves' hyperthyroidism. Sequences were obtained from blood. CDR3: CASSPPNSGLTDTQYF. In DNA form, the CDR3 reads TGTGCCAGCTCACCACCTAATAGCGGGCTCACAGATACGCAGTATTTT.